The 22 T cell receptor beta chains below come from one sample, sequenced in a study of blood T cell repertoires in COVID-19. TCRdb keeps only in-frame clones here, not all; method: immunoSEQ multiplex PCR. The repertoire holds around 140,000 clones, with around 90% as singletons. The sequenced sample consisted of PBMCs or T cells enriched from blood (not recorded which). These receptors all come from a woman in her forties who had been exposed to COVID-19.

The CDR3 DNA sequence: TGTGCCAGCAGTTTAGAGTCGGGGGTCGAGCAGTACTTC. Amino acids: CASSLESGVEQYF. This rearrangement joins TRBV12-3 or TRBV12-4 to TRBJ2-7, with D perhaps matching TRBD2 (6 bases). The CDR3 totals 13 residues. Trimming pared 1 base from V and 6 bases from J, leaving 10 bases between.

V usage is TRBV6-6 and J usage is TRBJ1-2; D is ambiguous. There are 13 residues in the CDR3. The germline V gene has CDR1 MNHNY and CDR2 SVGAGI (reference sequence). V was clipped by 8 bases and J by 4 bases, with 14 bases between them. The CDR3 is CASDGGGRYGYTF. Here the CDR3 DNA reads TGTGCCAGCGACGGCGGAGGGCGCTATGGCTACACCTTC.

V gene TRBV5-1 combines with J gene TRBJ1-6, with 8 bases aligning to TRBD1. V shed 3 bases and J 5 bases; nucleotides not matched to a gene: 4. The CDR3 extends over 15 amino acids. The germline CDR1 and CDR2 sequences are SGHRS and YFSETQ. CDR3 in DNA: TGCGCCAGCAGCTCGGACAGGGAAAATAATTCACCCCTCCACTTT. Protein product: CASSSDRENNSPLHF.

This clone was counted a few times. CDR3 amino acids: CATSDAAGIEQFF. The CDR3 DNA reads as TGTGCCACCAGTGACGCTGCAGGGATTGAGCAGTTCTTC. The chain links TRBV24-1 to TRBJ2-1, with a possible D match to TRBD1 (5 bases). V was clipped by 4 bases and J by 9 bases, with 12 bases between them. This CDR3 is 13 amino acids long. Germline V CDR1 and CDR2: KGHDR, SFDVKD.

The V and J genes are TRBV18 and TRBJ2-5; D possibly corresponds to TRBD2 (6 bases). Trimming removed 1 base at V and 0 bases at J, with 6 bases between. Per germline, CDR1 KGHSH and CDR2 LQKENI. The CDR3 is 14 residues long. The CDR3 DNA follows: TGTGCCAGCTCACCACGACTAGACCAAGAGACCCAGTACTTC. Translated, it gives CASSPRLDQETQYF. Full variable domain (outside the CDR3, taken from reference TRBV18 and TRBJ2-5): NAGVMQNPRHLVRRRGQEARLRCSPMKGHSHVYWYRQLPEEGLKFMVYLQKENIIDESGMPKERFSAEFPKEGPSILRIQQVVRGDSAAYFCASSPRLDQETQYFGPGTRLLVL.

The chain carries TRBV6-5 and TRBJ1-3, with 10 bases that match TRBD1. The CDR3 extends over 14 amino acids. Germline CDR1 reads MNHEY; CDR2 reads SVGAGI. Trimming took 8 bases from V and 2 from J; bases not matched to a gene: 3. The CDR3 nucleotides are TGTGCCAGCGGAGGACAGGGGGCTGGAAACACCATATATTTT. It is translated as CASGGQGAGNTIYF.

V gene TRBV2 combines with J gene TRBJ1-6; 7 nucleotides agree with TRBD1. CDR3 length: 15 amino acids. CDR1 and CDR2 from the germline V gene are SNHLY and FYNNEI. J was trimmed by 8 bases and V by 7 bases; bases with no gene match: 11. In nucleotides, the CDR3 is TGTGCCAGCACCCTAATCGGGACAGAAGATTCACCCCTCCACTTT. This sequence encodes CASTLIGTEDSPLHF.

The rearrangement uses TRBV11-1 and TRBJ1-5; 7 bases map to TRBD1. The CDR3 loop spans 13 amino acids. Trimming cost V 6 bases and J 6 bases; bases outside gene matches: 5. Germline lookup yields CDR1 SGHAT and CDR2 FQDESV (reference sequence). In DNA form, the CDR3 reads TGTGCCAGCAGTCGGACAGGCGGTCAGCCCCAGCATTTT. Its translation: CASSRTGGQPQHF.

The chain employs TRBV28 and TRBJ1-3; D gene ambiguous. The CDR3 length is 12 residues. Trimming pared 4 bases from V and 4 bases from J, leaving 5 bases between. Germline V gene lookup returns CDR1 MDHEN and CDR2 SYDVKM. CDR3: CASSYAGNTIYF. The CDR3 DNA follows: TGTGCCAGCAGTTACGCGGGAAACACCATATATTTT.

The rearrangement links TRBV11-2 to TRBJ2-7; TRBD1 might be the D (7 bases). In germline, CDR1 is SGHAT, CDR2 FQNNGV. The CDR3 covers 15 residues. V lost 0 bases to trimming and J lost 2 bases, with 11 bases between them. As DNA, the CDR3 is TGTGCCAGCAGCTTAGATCGGGGGACAGCCTACGAGCAGTACTTC. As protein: CASSLDRGTAYEQYF.

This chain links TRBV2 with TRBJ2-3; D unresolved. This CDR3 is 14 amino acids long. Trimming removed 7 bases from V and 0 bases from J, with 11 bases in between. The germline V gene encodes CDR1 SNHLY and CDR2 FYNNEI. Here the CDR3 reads CASILCNSTDTQYF. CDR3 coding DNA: TGTGCCAGCATACTGTGTAATAGCACAGATACGCAGTATTTT.

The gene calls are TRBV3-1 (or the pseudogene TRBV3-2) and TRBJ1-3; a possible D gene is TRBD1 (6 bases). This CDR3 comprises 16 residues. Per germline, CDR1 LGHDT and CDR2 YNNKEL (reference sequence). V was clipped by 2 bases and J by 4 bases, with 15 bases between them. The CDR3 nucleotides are TGTGCCAGCAGCCAACGTTCAGGGGAAACAGGAAACACCATATATTTT. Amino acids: CASSQRSGETGNTIYF.

CDR3 DNA sequence: TGTGCCAGCAGCCAAGAAAGGACAGGGGCCCTGAACACTGAAGCTTTCTTT. Translation: CASSQERTGALNTEAFF. V and J are TRBV14 and TRBJ1-1, with TRBD1 matching over 9 bases. Unmatched junction bases numbered 5, after V lost 0 bases and J lost 0 bases. CDR3 size: 17 residues. From germline, CDR1 is SGHDN and CDR2 FVKESK.

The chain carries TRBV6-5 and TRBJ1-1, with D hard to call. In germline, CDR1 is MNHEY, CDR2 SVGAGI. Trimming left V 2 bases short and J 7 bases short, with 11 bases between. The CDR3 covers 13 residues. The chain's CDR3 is CASSYNEAVEAFF. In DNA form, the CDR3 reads TGTGCCAGCAGTTACAACGAGGCAGTTGAAGCTTTCTTT.

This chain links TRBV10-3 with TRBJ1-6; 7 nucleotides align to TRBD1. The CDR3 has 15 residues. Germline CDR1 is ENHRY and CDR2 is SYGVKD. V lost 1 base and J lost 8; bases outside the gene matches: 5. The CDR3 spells CAISEYTGEDSPLHF. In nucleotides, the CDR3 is TGTGCCATCAGTGAGTACACAGGGGAGGATTCACCCCTCCACTTT.

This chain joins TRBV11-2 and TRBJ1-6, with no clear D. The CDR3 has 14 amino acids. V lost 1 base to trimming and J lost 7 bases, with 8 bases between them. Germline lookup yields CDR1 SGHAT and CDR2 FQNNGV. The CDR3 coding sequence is TGTGCCAGCAGCTTAGCTGACACAAATTCACCCCTCCACTTT. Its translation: CASSLADTNSPLHF.

The CDR3: CASSPGQIRPQHF. CDR3 DNA sequence: TGTGCCAGCAGCCCCGGACAGATAAGGCCCCAGCATTTT. The chain employs TRBV12-3 or TRBV12-4 and TRBJ1-5; D might be TRBD1 (6 bases). Deletions cut 6 bases from V and 9 bases from J, with 15 bases between. This CDR3 comprises 13 residues.

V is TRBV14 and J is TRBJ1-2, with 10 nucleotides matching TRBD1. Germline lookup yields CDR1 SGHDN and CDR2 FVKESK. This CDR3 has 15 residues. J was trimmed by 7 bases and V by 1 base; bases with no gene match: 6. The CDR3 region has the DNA TGTGCCAGCAGCCAAGCCGGACAGGGGGGCCGTGGCTACACCTTC. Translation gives CASSQAGQGGRGYTF.

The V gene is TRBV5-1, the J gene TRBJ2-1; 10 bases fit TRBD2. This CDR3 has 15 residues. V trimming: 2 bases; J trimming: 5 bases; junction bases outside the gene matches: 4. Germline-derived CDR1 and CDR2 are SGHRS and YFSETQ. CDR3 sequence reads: CASSFKREGHNEQFF. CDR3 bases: TGCGCCAGCAGCTTCAAGCGGGAGGGCCACAATGAGCAGTTCTTC.

The CDR3 DNA reads TGTGCCAGAAGCCCGCAGACAGGCGTCGGCACTGAAGCTTTCTTT. This encodes CARSPQTGVGTEAFF. The chain recombines TRBV5-3 with TRBJ1-1; possibly TRBD1 for D (6 bases). TRBV5-3 is an open reading frame, and its role is uncertain. The V end was cut by 4 bases, the J end by 4 bases, with 17 bases between. The CDR3 runs to 15 residues.

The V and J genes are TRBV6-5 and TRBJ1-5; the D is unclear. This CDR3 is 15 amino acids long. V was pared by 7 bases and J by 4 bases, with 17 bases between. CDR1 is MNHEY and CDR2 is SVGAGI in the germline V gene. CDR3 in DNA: TGTGCCAGCACTCCTGAGGTCTTGTCAAATCAGCCCCAGCATTTT. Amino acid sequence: CASTPEVLSNQPQHF.

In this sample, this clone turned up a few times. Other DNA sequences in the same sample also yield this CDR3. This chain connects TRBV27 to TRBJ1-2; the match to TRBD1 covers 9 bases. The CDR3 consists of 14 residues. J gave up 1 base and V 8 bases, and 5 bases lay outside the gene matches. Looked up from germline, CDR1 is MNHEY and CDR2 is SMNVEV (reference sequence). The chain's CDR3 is CASSPGQGNYGYTF. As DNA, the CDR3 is TGTGCCAGCTCGCCGGGACAGGGTAACTATGGCTACACCTTC.